This passage covers 19 T cell receptor beta chains from one sample sequenced in a study of tumor and adjacent non-tumor tissue in lung cancer. The template was RNA from unsorted bulk tissue. The normal lung tissue was taken more than 3 cm from the tumor edge. Three rounds of nested PCR, following a modified ARM-PCR protocol, produced the TCRbeta library. TCRdb analysed the multiplex PCR reads with MiXCR anew, one entry per CDR3 protein. The sample yields 80,000 to 130,000 distinct CDR3 sequences, 65% seen once. Sequencing was done on a sample of distant non-tumor lung tissue. The source is a man in his thirties or forties with non-small cell lung cancer.

Turning to this clonotype: At one of its ends the junction is not consistent with the germline gene, which may arise from a read error. The rearrangement uses TRBV4-3 and TRBJ1-4, with D uncertain. CDR1 LGHNA and CDR2 YSLEER come from the germline V gene. There are 15 residues in the CDR3. CDR3 sequence reads: CASSATPGRSEKLIF. CDR3 nucleotide sequence: TGCGCGAGCAGCGCTACCCCCGGGCGGAGCGAAAAACTGATTTTT.

The chain uses TRBV11-2 and TRBJ2-2; 10 bases agree with TRBD2. J lost 5 bases, V lost 7 bases, and 10 bases had no gene match. CDR1 is SGHAT and CDR2 is FQNNGV in the germline V gene. This CDR3 is built from 16 residues. CDR3 nucleotides: TGTGCCAGCAACGTAGAACTAGCGGGACAAACCGGGGAGCTGTTTTTT. Its translation is CASNVELAGQTGELFF.

This rearrangement joins TRBV29-1 to TRBJ1-2, with D tentatively TRBD1 (6 bases). Germline assignment: CDR1 SQVTM and CDR2 ANQGSEA. The CDR3 contains 12 residues. V shed 7 bases and J shed 8 bases, with 17 bases lying between them. The CDR3 region is CSAPDRSWGYTF. The CDR3, as DNA: TGCAGCGCTCCCGACAGGAGTTGGGGCTACACCTTC.

This clonotype was picked up a small number of times. This chain links TRBV7-3 with TRBJ2-1; 10 bases are a match to TRBD2. Per the germline V gene, CDR1 is SGHTA and CDR2 is FQGTGA. This CDR3 has 15 amino acids. The V and J ends lost 4 bases and 4 bases, in that order; junction bases with no gene match: 4. The CDR3 is CASSSGTSVYNEQFF. CDR3 coding DNA: TGTGCCAGCAGCTCCGGGACTAGCGTGTACAATGAGCAGTTCTTC.

Notes on this clonotype: A much larger clone is a single base away; this may be a read error. The chain joins TRBV6-5 to TRBJ1-2; D is perhaps TRBD1 (5 bases). The CDR3 is 12 residues long. Germline loops: CDR1 MNHEY, CDR2 SVGAGI. The CDR3 sequence: CASRYSGTSYTF. The CDR3 DNA is TGTGCCAGCAGATACTCAGGGACGAGCTACACCTTC.

This sequence joins TRBV29-1 and TRBJ2-1; possibly TRBD1 for D (5 bases). CDR1 SQVTM and CDR2 ANQGSEA come from the germline V gene. The V and J ends lost 1 base and 13 bases respectively, with 17 bases between them. The CDR3 has 13 amino acids. DNA for the CDR3: TGCAGCGTTGAAGGGGGCGAGATGCTTCCACAGTTCTTC. As protein: CSVEGGEMLPQFF.

With regard to this clonotype: A junction end diverges from the germline sequence, so it may reflect a read error. V is TRBV4-3 and J is TRBJ2-6, with unresolved D. Germline V gene data show CDR1 as LGHNA and CDR2 as YSLEER. This CDR3 contains 16 residues. In DNA, the CDR3 is TGCGCCAGCAGCCAAGATGGGTGCTCTGGAGCCAACGTCCTGACTTTC. This encodes CASSQDGCSGANVLTF.

Comments on this clonotype: This CDR3 fails to terminate in the conserved phenylalanine or tryptophan, so it likely reflects a read error. The gene calls are TRBV11-2 and TRBJ1-6, with unresolved D. The CDR3 contains 15 residues. Germline CDR1 SGHAT, CDR2 FQNNGV. V shed 2 bases and J shed 8 bases, with 13 bases lying between them. The CDR3 bases are TGTGCCAGCAGCTTACTTTCGGGGTTGTATTCACCCCTCCACCTT. The encoded protein is CASSLLSGLYSPLHL.

About this clonotype itself: The junction and the germline gene differ at one end; a read error may be behind it. V usage is TRBV6-2 or TRBV6-3 and J usage is TRBJ2-1, with TRBD2 identical over 7 bases. There are 13 residues in the CDR3. Germline V gene sequence: CDR1 MNHEY, CDR2 SVGEGT. CDR3 bases: TGTGCCTGCTACCACAGCGGGGCCAATGAACAGTCCTTC. This sequence encodes CACYHSGANEQSF.

A word on this clonotype: One junction end disagrees with the germline gene, perhaps due to a read error. The gene calls are TRBV4-1 and TRBJ2-5; D gene unclear. Looked up from germline, CDR1 is MGHRA and CDR2 is YSYEKL. The CDR3 extends over 15 amino acids. CDR3 bases: TGCGCCAGCAACCAATATAGGGATGAGGAGGAGACCCAGTACTTC. This translates into CASNQYRDEEETQYF.

Of note for this clonotype: An end of the junction differs from the germline gene, which may be a read error. The genes are TRBV6-5 and TRBJ1-5; 8 nucleotides agree with TRBD1. The CDR3 runs to 15 residues. Germline-derived CDR1 and CDR2 are MNHEY and SVGAGI. The CDR3 here is CASRKDRANDQSQHF. CDR3 DNA sequence: TGTGCCAGCAGAAAGGACAGGGCCAACGATCAGTCCCAGCATTTT.

Details on this clonotype: Germline is not matched at one junction end, which may reflect a read error. This sequence joins TRBV7-9 and TRBJ1-1; 7 nucleotides line up with TRBD1. This CDR3 is built from 13 residues. CDR1 and CDR2 from the germline V gene are SEHNR and FQNEAQ (reference sequence). As DNA, the CDR3 is TGTGTCAGCAGCCCAGGGACAGACACTGAAACTTTCTTT. It yields the protein CVSSPGTDTETFF.

Details on this clonotype: Relative to the germline gene, one junction end is altered; a read error may explain this. The chain is built from TRBV7-2 and TRBJ2-3; D assignment may be TRBD1 or TRBD2 (5 bases each). This CDR3 has 16 amino acids. CDR1 is SGHTA and CDR2 is FQGNSA in the germline V gene. In DNA, the CDR3 is TGTGTCAGCAGCTTAGGGGCGGGCCCCCGGGTAGATACGCAGTATTTT. It yields the protein CVSSLGAGPRVDTQYF.

About this clonotype itself: A read error may produce the germline difference seen at one junction end. The genes are TRBV11-1 and TRBJ2-7; D uncertain. The V gene's germline CDR1 is SGHAT and CDR2 FQDESV (reference sequence). The CDR3 has 14 residues. The CDR3 sequence: CASILAQTDYEQYF. As DNA, the CDR3 is TGTGCCAGCATCTTAGCTCAGACTGACTACGAGCAGTACTTC.

This clonotype was observed at least ten times. The chain is built from TRBV6-1 and TRBJ1-5; D might be TRBD1 (6 bases). V was trimmed by 7 bases and J by 5 bases, leaving 18 bases between them. Germline assignment: CDR1 MNHNS and CDR2 SASEGT. CDR3 length: 15 amino acids. CDR3 sequence reads: CASIFGTQWDQPQHF. The CDR3 DNA sequence: TGTGCCAGCATCTTCGGGACACAATGGGATCAGCCCCAGCATTTT.

J is TRBJ2-3 and V is TRBV4-3; maybe TRBD2 (6 bases). V gave up 0 bases and J gave up 15 bases, with 22 bases separating them. This CDR3 spans 15 amino acids. The germline V gene encodes CDR1 LGHNA and CDR2 YSLEER. CDR3 sequence reads: CASSQDSRGIDTLYF. The CDR3 bases are TGCGCCAGCAGCCAAGATTCGCGGGGCATAGATACGCTATATTTT.

In regard to this clonotype: One junction end does not reproduce the germline sequence, and a read error may be involved. This chain connects TRBV20-1 to TRBJ2-1, with D perhaps given as TRBD1 or TRBD2 (5 bases each). The CDR3 runs to 13 residues. Germline-derived CDR1 and CDR2 are DFQATT and SNEGSKA (reference sequence). The CDR3 DNA sequence: TGCAGTGCTAGACGGGGCTCAAGGAATGAACAGTTCTTC. Its translation: CSARRGSRNEQFF.

About this clonotype: It may be a read error: a sequence one base away is much more abundant. This chain links TRBV20-1 with TRBJ2-5; D remains unclear. The CDR3 has 13 residues. Looked up from germline, CDR1 is DFQATT and CDR2 is SNEGSKA (reference sequence). CDR3 loop: CSVRRQWQETQYF. As DNA, the CDR3 is TGCAGTGTTAGAAGGCAGTGGCAAGAGACCCAGTACTTC.

A word on this clonotype: This CDR3 is missing its conserved last phenylalanine or tryptophan, likely due to a read error. The chain combines TRBV20-1 with TRBJ2-1, with D possibly matching TRBD1 (6 bases). V was cut by 8 bases and J by 6 bases, with 26 bases left in between. The CDR3 spans 16 residues. Germline V CDR1 and CDR2: DFQATT, SNEGSKA (reference sequence). The CDR3 is CSSLRFDRRRVNEQFL. CDR3 in DNA: TGCAGTTCCTTGAGATTCGACAGGAGGCGCGTCAATGAGCAGTTCTTA.